This entry lists 4 T cell receptor beta chains sequenced from one sample in a study of identical twins (dated by TCRdb to about 2016). Libraries were built with 5' RACE. Sequencing used an Illumina HiSeq 2000. TCRdb reanalyzed the raw reads on its own, using fastp at Q25 for trimming and MiXCR for clone calling, and kept in-frame beta chains. Rows are unified per CDR3 protein, each entry keeping the most common DNA and genes. The sample table lists 400,000 to 550,000 distinct CDR3 sequences, 24% of them with a count of one. 2.9% of the sample comes from the top ten. These sequences were also reported in another study, on T cells expressing NK-cell markers.

Sequenced material: CD4+ T cells sorted from blood. The receptors were gathered from a woman between 18 and 29 years old in good health.

This clonotype has only a few counts. V is TRBV7-2 and J is TRBJ2-2; D is undetermined. Germline lookup yields CDR1 SGHTA and CDR2 FQGNSA. Trimming took off 5 bases at V and 2 bases at J, with 9 bases between the two ends. The CDR3 has 14 residues. CDR3 coding DNA: TGTGCCAGCAGCCTGAAAAGCAACACCGGGGAGCTGTTTTTT. This encodes CASSLKSNTGELFF.

V and J are TRBV7-2 and TRBJ2-7; D tentatively fits TRBD1 or TRBD2 (6 bases each). Germline-derived CDR1 and CDR2 are SGHTA and FQGNSA. Trimming stripped 1 base from V and 3 bases from J, with 13 bases between. This CDR3 comprises 15 residues. The chain's CDR3 is CASSLDGGGFYEQYF. The CDR3 DNA sequence: TGTGCCAGCAGCTTAGATGGAGGGGGATTCTACGAGCAGTACTTC. Variable domain in full (rest from reference TRBV7-2 and TRBJ2-7): GAGVSQSPSNKVTEKGKDVELRCDPISGHTALYWYRQSLGQGLEFLIYFQGNSAPDKSGLPSDRFSAERTGGSVSTLTIQRTQQEDSAVYLCASSLDGGGFYEQYFGPGTRLTVT.

The rearrangement uses TRBV20-1 and TRBJ2-1, with 8 bases lining up with TRBD2. The CDR3 length is 12 residues. V was clipped by 2 bases and J by 10 bases; unmatched bases: 4. In germline, CDR1 is DFQATT, CDR2 SNEGSKA (reference sequence). The CDR3 sequence is CSARSIAGEQFF. The CDR3, as DNA: TGCAGTGCTAGATCCATAGCGGGGGAGCAGTTCTTC.

V is TRBV9 and J is TRBJ2-3; the D is unclear. The V and J ends lost 0 bases and 3 bases respectively, with 11 bases between them. Germline V gene data show CDR1 as SGDLS and CDR2 as YYNGEE. This CDR3 comprises 15 residues. The CDR3 DNA sequence: TGTGCCAGCAGCGTAGCGCCCGCTAAAACAGATACGCAGTATTTT. The encoded protein is CASSVAPAKTDTQYF.